This TCR beta chain was identified during a study of technical replicates of blood from several donors. Generated by immunoSEQ multiplex PCR, the TCRdb table keeps only in-frame clones and is missing some. The sample records approximately 75,000 clones, nearly 98% being singletons. The CDR3 is made up of 11 amino acids. Germline V gene lookup returns CDR1 SQVTM and CDR2 ANQGSEA. A note on this clone: Germline is not matched at one junction end, which may reflect a read error.

The sequenced sample was T cells isolated from PBMCs. The V gene is TRBV29-1, the J gene TRBJ2-7; TRBD1 agrees at 7 bases. This TCR came from a human donor in good health. This CDR3 is CSVEDRDEQYF. As DNA, the CDR3 is TGCAGCGTGGAAGACAGGGACGAGCAGTACTTC.